This T cell receptor beta chain was sequenced in a study of OX40 agonist ivuxolimab in advanced cancers. Germline CDR1 is SGHNT and CDR2 is YYREEE (reference sequence). V shed 5 bases and J 5 bases; nucleotides not matched to a gene: 8. CDR3 length: 14 amino acids. The assay was immunoSEQ multiplex PCR, and TCRdb's table has in-frame clones only and misses some. Here the sample spans some 80,000 clones, roughly 90% being singletons. The starting material was CD4+ or CD8+ T cells sorted from blood, obtained in a trial of the OX40 agonist ivuxolimab. The sequence was collected from an adult with an advanced solid tumor such as melanoma, head and neck, liver or kidney cancer. V and J are TRBV5-4 and TRBJ2-5; 8 nucleotides agree with TRBD2. The CDR3 nucleotides are TGTGCCAGCAGTTTGCCGGGGGGGTTTGAGACCCAGTACTTC. It encodes CASSLPGGFETQYF.